The clone carrying this T cell receptor (beta chain) came up a few times. Its cognate antigen is unknown. The data belong to a study of beta chain features in type 1 diabetes. Across the study: Cell yields, gender and age were comparable in patients and healthy donors.

Findings and limits, study-wide: High-TCR-expressing cells could be over-represented by cDNA sequencing. The VDJ junctions of type 1 diabetes patients carried fewer insertions and more deletions. Patients showed naive, central memory and Treg TCRB repertoires that appeared more similar than those of healthy donors. Shorter TCRB CDR3s, moderately but significantly so, marked every one of the four CD4+ subsets in Type 1 diabetes patients.

The sequenced template was cDNA made from the entire isolated RNA. Clones were sequenced by immunoSEQ multiplex PCR, and TCRdb holds only the in-frame ones, with some missing. Of a few hundred thousand clones listed, 20% to 25% are singletons. The V gene's germline CDR1 is MDHEN and CDR2 SYDVKM. V shed 4 bases and J 2 bases; nucleotides not matched to a gene: 4. The length of the CDR3 is 16 residues. The specimen sequenced was naive CD4+ T cells from blood. The chain links TRBV28 to TRBJ2-3; 12 positions match TRBD2. This clonotype was obtained from a woman aged 25-40 years with type 1 diabetes. The CDR3 here is CASSSSGRAYTDTQYF. In DNA form, the CDR3 reads TGTGCCAGCAGTTCTAGCGGGAGGGCTTACACAGATACGCAGTATTTT.